Listed below are T cell receptor beta chains from one sample, sequenced in a study of T cells in Graves' hyperthyroidism and ophthalmopathy. TCRdb reanalysed the multiplex PCR reads using MiXCR and keeps one entry per CDR3 protein. In the table there are about half a million distinct CDR3 sequences, less than 20% of which are singletons. The source material was blood. The receptors here all came from a man between 40 and 49 years old with Graves' ophthalmopathy. Both conserved end residues are part of each CDR3. Each record gives: CDR3 protein, V gene, clone size, J gene. For some rows the clone size is stated as once, few or many, or as a class when expanded; others skip it.

CASSTKEGQPQHF	TRBV4-2	.	TRBJ1-5
CASSEQGHTNTGELFF	TRBV2	many	TRBJ2-2
CASSFDGSYNEQFF	TRBV5-1	few	TRBJ2-1
CASSARGGLGDSPLHF	TRBV19	.	TRBJ1-6
CSARALGLTRDSGTEAFF	TRBV20-1	.	TRBJ1-1
CASSPAVAGERFF	TRBV7-3	.	TRBJ2-1
CASSVRPGLAVGELFF	TRBV3-1	many	TRBJ2-2
CSAQQTGIETQYF	TRBV20-1	.	TRBJ2-5
CASSLSASGTRELFF	TRBV3-1	few	TRBJ2-2
CASSQEGDGNTEAFF	TRBV4-1	.	TRBJ1-1
CASRGISTDTQYF	TRBV2	few	TRBJ2-3
CASRPTGVTEAFF	TRBV5-1	once	TRBJ1-1
CASSDPGGRYNEQFF	TRBV12-3/TRBV12-4	.	TRBJ2-1
CASSPSFEQYF	TRBV6-2/TRBV6-3	many	TRBJ2-7
CASSVGQGTFMTQYF	TRBV19	.	TRBJ2-5
CASSSSARRGYTF	TRBV28	.	TRBJ1-2
CASSLLPDTQYF	TRBV2	many	TRBJ2-3
CASSQQQHTDTQYF	TRBV12-3/TRBV12-4	many	TRBJ2-3
CASSYPGWKQPQHF	TRBV12-3/TRBV12-4	few	TRBJ1-5
CASSSAQVSSYEQYF	TRBV28	many	TRBJ2-7
CSVSRGQETQYF	TRBV29-1	.	TRBJ2-5
CASGTANTGELFF	TRBV28	many	TRBJ2-2
CASSLSGVEQYF	TRBV27	.	TRBJ2-7
CSVGGGQETQYF	TRBV29-1	.	TRBJ2-5
CSGARVFSSYNEQFF	TRBV20-1	few	TRBJ2-1
CSARMGGAADTQYF	TRBV20-1	few	TRBJ2-3
CASSLVPGPYEQYF	TRBV5-1	.	TRBJ2-7
CSASNWRGNNEQFF	TRBV20-1	.	TRBJ2-1
CSAIPTFNEKLFF	TRBV20-1	.	TRBJ1-4
CASSSQQGASTEAFF	TRBV11-3	.	TRBJ1-1
CASSPSDRVDYGYTF	TRBV18	.	TRBJ1-2
CASSLDSPPTYNEQFF	TRBV2	.	TRBJ2-1
CASSLGLAENNEQFF	TRBV12-3/TRBV12-4	many	TRBJ2-1
CSARLSAHEQFF	TRBV20-1	.	TRBJ2-1
CSARDSLREYEAQYF	TRBV20-1	few	TRBJ2-5
CASSFSRGARSTSYNEQFF	TRBV27	many	TRBJ2-1
CASSGAQGRQTYEQYF	TRBV6-2/TRBV6-3	many	TRBJ2-7
CASSQDLKRGGRNNEQFF	TRBV3-1	few	TRBJ2-1
CASSAIGTLSYEQYF	TRBV2	many	TRBJ2-7
CASSRRTGQGSNEQFF	TRBV11-2	many	TRBJ2-1